This T cell receptor beta chain derives from a study of control samples from healthy donors and cancer patients (dated by TCRdb to 2020 to 2022). Looking up the germline V gene (reference sequence) yields CDR1 DFQATT and CDR2 SNEGSKA. Including cysteine and phenylalanine, the CDR3 has 15 amino acids. The retained sequence is limited to the CDR3, 45 bases, with the frame set at the first base. Trimmed from V: 4 bases; trimmed from J: 4 bases; junction bases lacking a gene match: 9. A note on this clone: The antigen it recognizes is unknown. There are no base qualities to consult, and no much larger clone falls within one base.

The library relied on the immunoSEQ multiplex PCR assay. The clones in this table, taken by TCRdb from immuneACCESS, are in-frame only. Not every clone is retained; where verified, under half of the shortfall comes from an unresolved V gene, and the cause of the rest is unknown. The sample table contains roughly 88,000 clones; only one count was recorded for about 89% of them. The ten largest clones add up to 0.92% of the sample. Material for sequencing was blood. This TCR was recovered from a woman under 40 in good health. Here the chain combines TRBV20-1 and TRBJ1-5; 8 bases in between match TRBD1. For the CDR3, the sequence is CSATDRGSANQPQHF. The bases are TGCAGTGCTACTGACAGGGGTTCGGCGAATCAGCCCCAGCATTTT.